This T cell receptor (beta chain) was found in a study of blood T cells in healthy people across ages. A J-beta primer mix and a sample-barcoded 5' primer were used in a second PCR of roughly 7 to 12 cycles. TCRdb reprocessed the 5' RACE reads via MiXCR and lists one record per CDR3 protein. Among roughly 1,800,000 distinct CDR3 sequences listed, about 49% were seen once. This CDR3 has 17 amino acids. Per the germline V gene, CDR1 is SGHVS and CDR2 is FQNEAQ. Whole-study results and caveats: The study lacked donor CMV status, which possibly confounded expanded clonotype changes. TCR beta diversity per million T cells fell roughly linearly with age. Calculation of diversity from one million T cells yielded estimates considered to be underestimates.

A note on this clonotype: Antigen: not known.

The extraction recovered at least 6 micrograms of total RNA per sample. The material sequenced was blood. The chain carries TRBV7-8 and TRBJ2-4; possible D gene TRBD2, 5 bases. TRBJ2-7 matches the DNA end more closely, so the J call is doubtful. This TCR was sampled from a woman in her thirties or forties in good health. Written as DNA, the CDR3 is TGTGCCAGCGTTGGTAGGTCGAAGGAGGTGCCGGTGAACGAGCAGTACTTC. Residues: CASVGRSKEVPVNEQYF.